This TCR beta chain originates from a study of neoadjuvant anti-PD-1 for oral cavity cancer. The data were produced by immunoSEQ multiplex PCR, yet TCRdb's version contains in-frame clones alone and is incomplete. Here the sample spans 72,000 or so clones, around 83% being singletons. Blood cells were analyzed directly, without culture or expansion. The sequence was obtained from a person between 35 and 79 years old with oral cavity squamous cell carcinoma. Sample: PBMCs, taken before nivolumab (anti-PD-1) treatment.

Here the CDR3 reads CASSLKNSNQPQHF. The CDR3 region has the DNA TGTGCCAGCAGTTTGAAAAATAGCAATCAGCCCCAGCATTTT. V is TRBV27 and J is TRBJ1-5, with unresolved D. CDR3 size: 14 residues. CDR1 and CDR2 (germline): MNHEY, SMNVEV (reference sequence). The V gene lost 3 bases and the J gene lost 0 bases, with 6 bases spanning the gap.